A selection of T cell receptor beta chains follows, all from one sample in a study of cytomegalovirus exposure and HLA in healthy donors. The method was immunoSEQ multiplex PCR; TCRdb's version includes in-frame clones alone and lacks a portion of them. The sample includes about 120,000 clones, approximately 76% of them seen just once. The sample consisted of PBMCs. These receptors originate from a man aged 45-65 years in good health and CMV-seropositive. The CDR3 runs from the conserved cysteine through the conserved F or W. The D gene is left open where the match is weak. Size values are once, few and many counts, or a class for expanded clones, and some rows have none.

d_gene | abundance | len | j_gene | v_gene | CDR3nt | CDR3aa
TRBD1 | - | 14 | TRBJ2-7 | TRBV5-1 | TGCGCCAGCAGCTTGCGCGGACAGGGGTCCGAGCAGTACTTC | CASSLRGQGSEQYF
- | - | 14 | TRBJ1-1 | TRBV15 | TGTGCCACCAGCAGAGACAGGATGAACACTGAAGCTTTCTTT | CATSRDRMNTEAFF
- | - | 14 | TRBJ2-2 | TRBV2 | TGTGCCAGCATGAGTTTTACGAACACCGGGGAGCTGTTTTTT | CASMSFTNTGELFF
TRBD1 | - | 15 | TRBJ1-4 | TRBV27 | TGTGCCAGCAGTCCGGACGGACAGGGGATTGAAAAACTGTTTTTT | CASSPDGQGIEKLFF
TRBD1 | - | 16 | TRBJ2-7 | TRBV2 | TGTGCCAGCTTGGGACAGAACCCCTTCCCCACCTACGAGCAGTACTTC | CASLGQNPFPTYEQYF
- | - | 13 | TRBJ1-5 | TRBV19 | TGTGCCAGTGAGGTGAGGCGCAATCAGCCCCAGCATTTT | CASEVRRNQPQHF
TRBD1 | - | 15 | TRBJ2-7 | TRBV6-5 | TGTGCCAGCAGTTTGTTGACAGGGCCAACCTACGAGCAGTACTTC | CASSLLTGPTYEQYF
TRBD1 | once | 15 | TRBJ1-2 | TRBV10-3 | TGTGCCATCAGTCCGCGGGACAGGGGAGGGTATGGCTACACCTTC | CAISPRDRGGYGYTF
TRBD2 | - | 16 | TRBJ2-2 | TRBV13 | TGTGCCAGCAGACCCGAACCGGGACTAGCTGCTGGGGAGCTGTTTTTT | CASRPEPGLAAGELFF
- | - | 15 | TRBJ2-1 | TRBV18 | TGTGCCAGCTCACTCCTGGAGGGCTCCTACAATGAGCAGTTCTTC | CASSLLEGSYNEQFF
TRBD1 | - | 14 | TRBJ1-2 | TRBV5-4 | TGTGCCAGCAGCGGGGGACAGGGGACATATGGCTACACCTTC | CASSGGQGTYGYTF
TRBD2 | - | 14 | TRBJ2-1 | TRBV27 | TGTGCCAGCAGACTTGGACTAGATTACAATGAGCAGTTCTTC | CASRLGLDYNEQFF
TRBD1 | - | 14 | TRBJ1-2 | TRBV7-9 | TGTGCCAGCAGCCTTGGACAGGGGTTTGGGGGCTACACCTTC | CASSLGQGFGGYTF
- | - | 15 | TRBJ1-3 | TRBV19 | TGTGCCAGTAGTGTCGGCAGGGCAGCCGGAAACACCATATATTTT | CASSVGRAAGNTIYF
TRBD2 | - | 18 | TRBJ2-1 | TRBV5-1 | TGCGCCAGCAGCTCTGGCAAATCCGGGACTAGCGGATACAATGAGCAGTTCTTC | CASSSGKSGTSGYNEQFF
- | - | 15 | TRBJ1-2 | TRBV4-3 | TGCGCCAGCAGCCAAGATGCGGCAGCTAACTATGGCTACACCTTC | CASSQDAAANYGYTF
- | - | 14 | TRBJ1-1 | TRBV10-2 | TGCGCCAGCTTCAGGGGTCTGGGGTCCGCTGAAGCTTTCTTT | CASFRGLGSAEAFF
- | - | 15 | TRBJ2-7 | TRBV25-1 | TGTGCCAGCAGTGACCCCGGGACACTCTCCTACGAGCAGTACTTC | CASSDPGTLSYEQYF
- | - | 13 | TRBJ2-7 | TRBV6-5 | TGTGCCAGCAGACGGAAGAGGGAGGCCGAGCAGTACTTC | CASRRKREAEQYF
TRBD2 | once | 16 | TRBJ2-7 | TRBV5-4 | TGTGCCAGCAGTCCCCGGGGTAGCGGGGGGTTCTACGAGCAGTACTTC | CASSPRGSGGFYEQYF
- | - | 14 | TRBJ1-1 | TRBV7-2 | TGTGCCAGCAGCCAGGATGGGGCGAACACTGAAGCTTTCTTT | CASSQDGANTEAFF
TRBD1 | - | 17 | TRBJ2-7 | TRBV2 | TGTGCCAGCAGTGTCGACCCCACCGGGACAGGGTCCTACGAGCAGTACTTC | CASSVDPTGTGSYEQYF
- | - | 17 | TRBJ1-2 | TRBV5-8 | TGTGCCAGCAGTCATTCCTTAAATGGGGCCCGCTATACCGGCTACACCTTC | CASSHSLNGARYTGYTF
TRBD1 | - | 14 | TRBJ2-1 | TRBV5-1 | TGCGCCAGCGCACAGCAGGGGGCCTACAATGAGCAGTTCTTC | CASAQQGAYNEQFF
TRBD1 | - | 14 | TRBJ1-4 | TRBV9 | TGTGCCAGCGGAGTCGGGACAGGAAATGAAAAACTGTTTTTT | CASGVGTGNEKLFF
- | - | 15 | TRBJ2-1 | TRBV18 | TGTGCCAGCTCACCACCTCTTCGGGGATTCAATGAGCAGTTCTTC | CASSPPLRGFNEQFF
- | - | 13 | TRBJ2-7 | TRBV5-1 | TGCGCCAGCAGCTTGGGTGCAGCCTACGAGCAGTACTTC | CASSLGAAYEQYF
- | - | 14 | TRBJ1-5 | TRBV2 | TGTGCCAGCAGTGACGGTAATAGCAATCAGCCCCAGCATTTT | CASSDGNSNQPQHF
TRBD2 | - | 16 | TRBJ2-1 | TRBV28 | TGTGCCAGCACCCGACCGGGACTAGCGGGAAACAATGAGCAGTTCTTC | CASTRPGLAGNNEQFF
TRBD1 | - | 16 | TRBJ1-5 | TRBV2 | TGTGCCAGCAGTGAAGGCGGTAGCGGACAGGGGAGTGCCCAGCATTTT | CASSEGGSGQGSAQHF
TRBD2 | - | 15 | TRBJ2-5 | TRBV6-6 | TGTGCCAGCAGTCCCCGGACTAGCGGGAGTAGAGAGCAGTACTTC | CASSPRTSGSREQYF
TRBD2 | - | 15 | TRBJ2-1 | TRBV5-4 | TGTGCCAGCAGCTTGTCGATTAGCGGGAAAGCTGAGCAGTTCTTC | CASSLSISGKAEQFF
- | - | 14 | TRBJ1-4 | TRBV18 | TGTGCCAGCTCCTCGAGCTCGGCTAATGAAAAACTGTTTTTT | CASSSSSANEKLFF
TRBD1 | - | 14 | TRBJ1-2 | TRBV5-4 | TGTGCCAGCAGGGACGCAGGGGGCGGCTATGGCTACACCTTC | CASRDAGGGYGYTF
- | few | 17 | TRBJ2-3 | TRBV11-2 | TGTGCCAGCAGCCACAGTGGACAGTGGACGAACACAGATACGCAGTATTTT | CASSHSGQWTNTDTQYF
- | - | 15 | TRBJ2-2 | TRBV5-1 | TGCGCCAGCAGCTTGGGTCCCGGGGAGGCCGGGGAGCTGTTTTTT | CASSLGPGEAGELFF
TRBD1 | - | 13 | TRBJ2-7 | TRBV6-6 | TGTGCCAGCAGAAGGGACAGCCTGGACGAGCAGTACTTC | CASRRDSLDEQYF
TRBD1 | few | 16 | TRBJ1-4 | TRBV7-2 | TGTGCCAGCAGCTCATCCCAGGACAGGGTGGGAGAAAAACTGTTTTTT | CASSSSQDRVGEKLFF
- | - | 13 | TRBJ1-1 | TRBV4-3 | TGCGCCAGCTCATGGGTTCGGGGGACTGAAGCTTTCTTT | CASSWVRGTEAFF
- | few | 13 | TRBJ2-2 | TRBV10-2 | TGCGCCAGCAGTGAGTCCGGGGCCGGGGAGCTGTTTTTT | CASSESGAGELFF